The present T cell receptor (beta chain) was sequenced within a study of blood T cell repertoires in COVID-19. Turning to the study itself: The United States, Italy and Spain supplied acute and convalescent COVID-19 samples. T cells, B-cell-depleted T cells, or PBMCs supplied cDNA or gDNA.

The J segment lost 5 bases and the V segment lost 6 bases, leaving 5 bases of the junction unmatched. Germline-derived CDR1 and CDR2 are SNHLY and FYNNEI. The CDR3 length is 16 residues. Under the authors' procedure: Amplification with reference gene primers provided the estimates of nucleated cell counts. Only in-frame clones appear in the TCRdb table, and some are missing; sequencing was by immunoSEQ multiplex PCR. That table gives V, J and clone size, and the DNA gave D and trimming. The sample yields 200,000 to 250,000 clones, 70% to 85% seen once. Seattle patient enrollment occurred during active infection, with longitudinal follow-up thereafter.

The material sequenced was peripheral blood. The clonotype was recovered from a woman older than 75 with COVID-19, enrolled during active disease. The rearrangement joins TRBV2 to TRBJ2-3, with 16 bases that match TRBD2. The DNA for the CDR3 is TGTGCCAGCAGACCCGGGACTAGCGGGAGGGAAGATACGCAGTATTTT. It encodes CASRPGTSGREDTQYF.